Below are 29 T cell receptor beta chains sequenced from a single sample in a study of blood T cell repertoires in COVID-19. The data were produced by immunoSEQ multiplex PCR, yet TCRdb's version contains in-frame clones alone and is incomplete. The data show about 250,000 clones, approximately 84% seen once. The sample taken for sequencing was peripheral blood. The source of these receptors is a person aged 70 to 79 with COVID-19, enrolled during active disease.

This clone was picked up a small number of times. The chain links TRBV4-3 to TRBJ2-5; TRBD1 matches at 9 bases. The germline CDR1 and CDR2 sequences are LGHNA and YSLEER. CDR3 length: 18 residues. Trimming at V came to 3 bases and at J to 2 bases, leaving 13 bases not matched to a gene. This chain's CDR3 is CASSHLSPLGQGQETQYF. CDR3 sequence (DNA): TGCGCCAGCAGCCACCTTTCCCCCCTCGGACAGGGGCAAGAGACCCAGTACTTC.

The chain combines TRBV7-8 with TRBJ1-4; 7 bases agree with TRBD1. Germline V CDR1 and CDR2: SGHVS, FQNEAQ. After removal of 5 bases from V and 4 bases from J, the junction contained 7 bases not matched to a gene. This CDR3 is built from 15 residues. The CDR3 DNA sequence: TGTGCCAGCAGCCAAGGGGGCGGAGTTAATGAAAAACTGTTTTTT. Residues: CASSQGGGVNEKLFF.

This chain links TRBV12-3 or TRBV12-4 with TRBJ2-5; no firm D call. This CDR3 is 11 amino acids long. The V and J ends lost 3 bases and 5 bases respectively, with 4 bases between them. The CDR3 nucleotides read TGTGCCAGCAGTTTGACTGAGACCCAGTACTTC. Protein product: CASSLTETQYF.

The rearrangement links TRBV27 to TRBJ1-6; no firm D call. Germline-derived CDR1 and CDR2 are MNHEY and SMNVEV (reference sequence). The CDR3 runs to 14 residues. V was cut by 6 bases and J by 9 bases, with 15 bases left in between. CDR3 in amino acids: CASSRGENRSPLHF. The CDR3 DNA is TGTGCCAGCAGCCGCGGGGAGAATCGTTCACCCCTCCACTTT.

This sequence joins TRBV7-2 and TRBJ1-6; D unclear. Trimming left V 5 bases short and J 6 bases short, with 5 bases between. Per germline, CDR1 SGHTA and CDR2 FQGNSA. The CDR3 is 12 residues long. CDR3 DNA: TGTGCCAGCAGCCCTAGTAATTCACCCCTCCACTTT. Its translation: CASSPSNSPLHF.

This chain joins TRBV7-2 and TRBJ2-7, with D tentatively TRBD2 (5 bases). This CDR3 contains 16 residues. The germline V gene encodes CDR1 SGHTA and CDR2 FQGNSA. V gave up 5 bases and J gave up 0 bases, with 17 bases separating them. CDR3 protein: CASSPTGKGDSYEQYF. Here the CDR3 DNA reads TGTGCCAGCAGCCCCACCGGGAAGGGAGACTCCTACGAGCAGTACTTC.

This clone was seen only a few times. Other DNA sequences in this sample translate to the same CDR3. The V call is TRBV4-1, the J call TRBJ2-3; D is unclear. CDR1 is MGHRA and CDR2 is YSYEKL in the germline V gene. The CDR3 length is 12 residues. V lost 0 bases to trimming and J lost 5 bases, with 3 bases between them. DNA of the CDR3: TGCGCCAGCAGCCAAGACCGAGATACGCAGTATTTT. This gives the protein CASSQDRDTQYF.

The rearrangement links TRBV5-1 to TRBJ2-3, with TRBD2 identical over 9 bases. This CDR3 has 16 residues. Germline assignment: CDR1 SGHRS and CDR2 YFSETQ. The J segment lost 4 bases and the V segment lost 1 base, leaving 7 bases of the junction unmatched. The CDR3 reads CASSLTASGTSDTQYF. For the CDR3, the DNA is TGCGCCAGCAGCTTGACTGCTAGCGGGACTTCAGATACGCAGTATTTT.

The J gene is TRBJ2-7, the V gene TRBV27; 8 nucleotides align to TRBD1. The germline gives CDR1 MNHEY, CDR2 SMNVEV (reference sequence). V trimming: 6 bases; J trimming: 6 bases; junction bases outside the gene matches: 13. This CDR3 is built from 15 residues. CDR3 nucleotides: TGTGCCAGCAGCCCTGGGGCAGGGGGCAGGCTCGAGCAGTACTTC. Its protein is CASSPGAGGRLEQYF.

CDR3 nucleotides: TGTGCCAGCAGCGTAGGACATTACAATGAGCAGTTCTTC. Translation gives CASSVGHYNEQFF. The V gene is TRBV27, the J gene TRBJ2-1, with D tentatively TRBD1 (5 bases). The germline gives CDR1 MNHEY, CDR2 SMNVEV (reference sequence). The V end was cut by 6 bases, the J end by 4 bases, with 10 bases between. The CDR3 extends over 13 amino acids.

The gene calls are TRBV5-4 and TRBJ1-2; 7 bases align to TRBD1. The CDR3 sequence is 16 residues long. V dropped 3 bases and J dropped 8; count of bases not matched to a gene: 16. Germline-derived CDR1 and CDR2 are SGHNT and YYREEE (reference sequence). Here the CDR3 DNA reads TGTGCCAGCAGCTCCGGCGGAGGGGGCAGGATGGGAGGCTACACCTTC. Its translation is CASSSGGGGRMGGYTF.

CDR3 coding DNA: TGTGCCAGCAGCTTAGATTCCGGGGTTGTTGCACCCCTCCACTTT. Translation: CASSLDSGVVAPLHF. V gene TRBV7-2 combines with J gene TRBJ1-6; D is ambiguous. The CDR3 runs to 15 residues. V gave up 1 base and J gave up 11 bases, with 15 bases separating them. Germline CDR1 is SGHTA and CDR2 is FQGNSA.

This rearrangement joins TRBV2 to TRBJ1-3; 7 nucleotides align to TRBD1. The CDR3 is 16 residues long. Germline V gives CDR1 SNHLY, CDR2 FYNNEI. V shed 6 bases, J shed 1 base, and the junction held 9 bases outside the gene matches. The CDR3 protein is CASSQDRRVSGNTIYF. As DNA, the CDR3 is TGTGCCAGCAGCCAGGACAGGCGAGTGTCTGGAAACACCATATATTTT.

This chain links TRBV6-5 with TRBJ1-4, with 8 bases that match TRBD1. The CDR3 is 11 amino acids. J was trimmed by 17 bases and V by 7 bases; bases with no gene match: 9. CDR1 and CDR2 (germline): MNHEY, SVGAGI. The CDR3 here is CASNYGQGVFF. Written as DNA, the CDR3 is TGTGCCAGCAACTACGGACAGGGCGTTTTTTTT.

The V and J genes are TRBV2 and TRBJ1-4, with 7 bases fitting TRBD1. Unmatched junction bases numbered 11, after V lost 5 bases and J lost 8 bases. CDR3 length: 15 amino acids. Per the germline V gene, CDR1 is SNHLY and CDR2 is FYNNEI. CDR3 loop: CASSREQGRREKLFF. CDR3 nucleotide sequence: TGTGCCAGCAGTCGAGAACAGGGGAGAAGGGAAAAACTGTTTTTT.

The gene calls are TRBV27 and TRBJ1-2, with 12 bases fitting TRBD1. This CDR3 spans 15 amino acids. Germline V CDR1 and CDR2: MNHEY, SMNVEV (reference sequence). J gave up 8 bases and V 4 bases, and 8 bases lay outside the gene matches. In DNA form, the CDR3 reads TGTGCCAGCAGTTGGGACAGGGGGCGCCTTCAAGGCTACACCTTC. Translating it yields CASSWDRGRLQGYTF.

This clone was counted only a few times. The chain recombines TRBV5-1 with TRBJ2-1; 12 bases fit TRBD2. Trimming removed 4 bases from V and 4 bases from J; junction bases left unmatched: 3. CDR1 and CDR2 (germline): SGHRS, YFSETQ. This CDR3 is 15 amino acids long. In DNA, the CDR3 is TGCGCCAGCAGCGACGGGACTAGCGGGTACAATGAGCAGTTCTTC. Amino acid sequence: CASSDGTSGYNEQFF.

Here the CDR3 DNA reads TGTGCCAGCAGCGTAGGACCGAACGGACAGGGAAGAAACGAGCAGTACTTC. Translating gives CASSVGPNGQGRNEQYF. V gene TRBV9 combines with J gene TRBJ2-7, with 8 bases matching TRBD1. V lost 0 bases to trimming and J lost 5 bases; unmatched junction nucleotides: 13. The CDR3 loop spans 17 amino acids. Germline V gene data show CDR1 as SGDLS and CDR2 as YYNGEE.

V and J are TRBV30 and TRBJ1-2, with D perhaps matching TRBD1 (5 bases). V was shortened by 4 bases and J by 4 bases, with 19 bases between the two germline ends. CDR1 and CDR2 from the germline V gene are GTSNPN and SVGIG (reference sequence). This CDR3 contains 15 residues. The CDR3 spells CAWKPRAGEGYGYTF. CDR3 nucleotides: TGTGCCTGGAAGCCCCGGGCGGGGGAAGGCTATGGCTACACCTTC.

This chain links TRBV5-1 with TRBJ1-2; D is uncertain. Germline V gene sequence: CDR1 SGHRS, CDR2 YFSETQ. The CDR3 runs to 13 residues. V lost 3 bases and J 4 bases, leaving 10 bases between the germline ends. The DNA for the CDR3 is TGCGCCAGCAGCTCCGAGTTCGGCTATGGCTACACCTTC. This codes for CASSSEFGYGYTF.

This clone was seen repeatedly, ten times or more. This chain joins TRBV5-1 and TRBJ2-5; D not certain. Trimming removed 4 bases at V and 0 bases at J, with 10 bases between. The CDR3 covers 14 residues. CDR1 is SGHRS, CDR2 YFSETQ, per germline. The CDR3 sequence is CASSPGRYQETQYF. DNA of the CDR3: TGCGCCAGCAGCCCGGGTCGGTACCAAGAGACCCAGTACTTC. Full variable domain (rest looked up from reference TRBV5-1 and TRBJ2-5): KAGVTQTPRYLIKTRGQQVTLSCSPISGHRSVSWYQQTPGQGLQFLFEYFSETQRNKGNFPGRFSGRQFSNSRSEMNVSTLELGDSALYLCASSPGRYQETQYFGPGTRLLVL.

The chain carries TRBV3-1 (or the pseudogene TRBV3-2) and TRBJ2-3; 10 bases fit TRBD2. The ends lost 0 bases at V and 11 bases at J; junction bases unmatched: 5. The CDR3 covers 14 residues. Germline V gives CDR1 LGHDT, CDR2 YNNKEL (reference sequence). CDR3 protein: CASSQDASGRGQYF. DNA for the CDR3: TGTGCCAGCAGCCAAGACGCTAGCGGGAGAGGGCAGTATTTT.

CDR3 amino acids: CASSLVGGTDTQYF. As DNA, the CDR3 is TGTGCCAGCAGCTTAGTCGGGGGCACAGATACGCAGTATTTT. V is TRBV7-2 and J is TRBJ2-3, with TRBD2 as a possible D gene (5 bases). V shed 1 base and J shed 1 base, with 6 bases lying between them. The CDR3 has 14 amino acids. From germline, CDR1 is SGHTA and CDR2 FQGNSA.

This clone showed up just a few times. The chain recombines TRBV10-1 with TRBJ1-2; D is perhaps TRBD1 (6 bases). Germline V lookup: CDR1 WNHNN, CDR2 SYGVQD (reference sequence). CDR3 length: 16 residues. With 1 base removed from V and 3 bases from J, the gap between germline ends came to 15 bases. The CDR3 nucleotides are TGCGCCAGCAGTGAGTACCTGAGGGACAAAGACTATGGCTACACCTTC. It translates to CASSEYLRDKDYGYTF.

The chain links TRBV28 to TRBJ2-7; TRBD1 matches at 7 bases. V dropped 5 bases and J dropped 7; count of bases not matched to a gene: 8. CDR1 and CDR2 from the germline V gene are MDHEN and SYDVKM. The CDR3 has 13 residues. CDR3 in DNA: TGTGCCAGCAGTCCGACAGGGTATGTAGAGCAGTACTTC. Protein sequence: CASSPTGYVEQYF.

The chain recombines TRBV6-2 or TRBV6-3 with TRBJ1-5; D unclear. Trimming took off 0 bases at V and 4 bases at J, with 16 bases between the two ends. Germline values: CDR1 MNHEY, CDR2 SVGEGT. The CDR3 extends over 17 amino acids. The CDR3, as DNA: TGTGCCAGCAGTTACTCGCTCGGGGTTTCGGAGAATCAGCCCCAGCATTTT. Translation gives CASSYSLGVSENQPQHF.

The J gene is TRBJ1-2, the V gene TRBV19, with TRBD1 identical over 9 bases. Trimming took 3 bases from V and 7 from J; bases not matched to a gene: 6. This CDR3 has 14 residues. Per the germline V gene, CDR1 is LNHDA and CDR2 is SQIVND (reference sequence). For the CDR3, the DNA is TGTGCCAGTAGTATGGGGACGGACAGGGGTGGCTACACCTTC. This gives the protein CASSMGTDRGGYTF.

The chain employs TRBV9 and TRBJ1-1; 7 bases fit TRBD1. Looked up from germline, CDR1 is SGDLS and CDR2 is YYNGEE. The CDR3 sequence is 14 residues long. V lost 4 bases, J lost 2 bases, and 5 bases stayed unmatched. The CDR3 DNA follows: TGTGCCAGCAGCAAAACAGGGGTAAACACTGAAGCTTTCTTT. Amino acid sequence: CASSKTGVNTEAFF.

The V and J genes are TRBV19 and TRBJ2-7; 7 bases are a match to TRBD2. J gave up 4 bases and V 5 bases, and 2 bases lay outside the gene matches. Germline-derived CDR1 and CDR2 are LNHDA and SQIVND (reference sequence). The CDR3 is made up of 12 amino acids. The CDR3 DNA sequence: TGTGCCAGTAGTCGCGGGGGTTACGAGCAGTACTTC. Protein sequence: CASSRGGYEQYF. Combining the CDR3 with reference TRBV19 and TRBJ2-7 gives the whole variable domain DGGITQSPKYLFRKEGQNVTLSCEQNLNHDAMYWYRQDPGQGLRLIYYSQIVNDFQKGDIAEGYSVSREKKESFPLTVTSAQKNPTAFYLCASSRGGYEQYFGPGTRLTVT.